Following are 14 T cell receptor beta chains from one sample sequenced in a study of pediatric ulcerative colitis. Profiled with immunoSEQ multiplex PCR; TCRdb holds only in-frame clones, not every one. Of roughly 54,000 clones in the sample, more than 75% are singletons; the top ten hold nearly 1.5%. Sequenced: blood. The receptors were sampled from a boy younger than 18 who was a control in a study of pediatric ulcerative colitis.

The chain recombines TRBV7-2 with TRBJ1-2, with 8 bases that match TRBD1. V shed 5 bases and J 7 bases; nucleotides not matched to a gene: 6. From germline, CDR1 is SGHTA and CDR2 FQGNSA. The CDR3 length is 13 residues. The DNA of the CDR3 is TGTGCCAGCAGCCAAGACAGGGGAAGTGGCTACACCTTC. Protein product: CASSQDRGSGYTF.

The CDR3: CASSLDRGHSTLGEQYF. Here the CDR3 DNA reads TGTGCCAGCAGCTTGGACAGGGGGCATTCAACTTTAGGCGAGCAGTACTTC. J is TRBJ2-7 and V is TRBV5-6; 9 bases map to TRBD1. CDR1 and CDR2 from the germline V gene are SGHDT and YYEEEE. The V segment lost 0 bases and the J segment 6 bases; nucleotides outside the gene matches: 13. This CDR3 has 17 amino acids.

The chain links TRBV10-2 to TRBJ2-7; D uncertain. CDR1 is WSHSY and CDR2 is SAAADI in the germline V gene. V lost 7 bases, J lost 3 bases, and 10 bases lay in between. This CDR3 is built from 12 residues. The CDR3 protein is CASNPTGYEQYF. In nucleotides, the CDR3 is TGCGCCAGCAATCCAACCGGCTACGAGCAGTACTTC.

CDR3 coding DNA: TGTGCCAGCAGCTTGTTAGGACAGATACCCTACGAGCAGTACTTC. It yields the protein CASSLLGQIPYEQYF. The chain joins TRBV11-2 to TRBJ2-7, with D possibly being TRBD1 (6 bases). Deletions cut 3 bases from V and 2 bases from J, with 14 bases between. CDR1 is SGHAT, CDR2 FQNNGV, per germline. This CDR3 comprises 15 residues. The complete variable domain, with remaining parts taken from reference TRBV11-2 and TRBJ2-7, reads EAGVAQSPRYKIIEKRQSVAFWCNPISGHATLYWYQQILGQGPKLLIQFQNNGVVDDSQLPKDRFSAERLKGVDSTLKIQPAKLEDSAVYLCASSLLGQIPYEQYFGPGTRLTVT.

The gene calls are TRBV7-6 and TRBJ2-2; 7 nucleotides agree with TRBD1. CDR3 length: 16 amino acids. Germline V gene data show CDR1 as SGHVS and CDR2 as FNYEAQ. The V segment lost 5 bases and the J segment 4 bases; nucleotides outside the gene matches: 10. The CDR3 spells CASSILTGPATGELFF. CDR3 DNA sequence: TGTGCCAGCAGCATCCTGACAGGGCCGGCCACCGGGGAGCTGTTTTTT.

The chain has TRBV27 and TRBJ2-7; a possible D gene is TRBD2 (7 bases). The V gene lost 4 bases and the J gene lost 3 bases, with 16 bases spanning the gap. Germline V lookup: CDR1 MNHEY, CDR2 SMNVEV (reference sequence). CDR3 size: 15 residues. The CDR3 reads CASSWGGAGYYEQYF. CDR3 sequence (DNA): TGTGCCAGCAGTTGGGGGGGGGCAGGATACTACGAGCAGTACTTC.

This chain uses TRBV11-2 with TRBJ2-7; 8 nucleotides match TRBD2. This CDR3 is built from 15 residues. CDR1 SGHAT and CDR2 FQNNGV come from the germline V gene. The V segment lost 5 bases and the J segment 0 bases; nucleotides outside the gene matches: 6. This CDR3 is CASSTDGRVSYEQYF. The CDR3 DNA is TGTGCCAGCAGCACGGACGGGAGGGTCTCCTACGAGCAGTACTTC.

The chain carries TRBV30 and TRBJ2-7; no clear D. The CDR3 is 12 residues long. Per the germline V gene, CDR1 is GTSNPN and CDR2 is SVGIG (reference sequence). Trimming cost V 0 bases and J 3 bases, with 6 bases left between them. CDR3 bases: TGTGCCTGGAGTGTACACCACTACGAGCAGTACTTC. Protein product: CAWSVHHYEQYF.

The chain links TRBV27 to TRBJ2-1; D not resolved. The germline gives CDR1 MNHEY, CDR2 SMNVEV (reference sequence). The CDR3 sequence is 15 residues long. The V gene lost 4 bases and the J gene lost 2 bases, with 12 bases spanning the gap. CDR3 coding DNA: TGTGCCAGCAGTTCCGGCAGTAGCCCCTACAATGAGCAGTTCTTC. It is translated as CASSSGSSPYNEQFF.

This clone has only one observation. V and J are TRBV18 and TRBJ2-1; possibly TRBD2 for D (6 bases). Trimming left V 0 bases short and J 6 bases short, with 18 bases between. Germline CDR1 KGHSH, CDR2 LQKENI. The CDR3 loop spans 17 amino acids. For the CDR3, the DNA is TGTGCCAGCTCACCACCAGGGACTGCCATATTGTTCAATGAGCAGTTCTTC. It is translated as CASSPPGTAILFNEQFF.

In nucleotides, the CDR3 is TGTGCCAGCAGCGGGTTTGAGGGAGGGAGAGATGAGCAGTTCTTC. It translates to CASSGFEGGRDEQFF. The gene calls are TRBV9 and TRBJ2-1; TRBD2 matches 7 bases. Per the germline V gene, CDR1 is SGDLS and CDR2 is YYNGEE. The CDR3 sequence is 15 residues long. Trimming at V came to 3 bases and at J to 8 bases, leaving 11 bases not matched to a gene.

This clone has more than one count but fewer than ten. The rearrangement links TRBV2 to TRBJ1-1; D gene uncertain. Deletions cut 3 bases from V and 3 bases from J, with 5 bases between. Germline CDR1 SNHLY, CDR2 FYNNEI. The CDR3 is 12 amino acids. CDR3 amino acids: CASSDEYTEAFF. DNA for the CDR3: TGTGCCAGCAGTGACGAGTACACTGAAGCTTTCTTT.

This chain links TRBV6-4 with TRBJ2-3; possibly TRBD1 for D (6 bases). The CDR3 runs 15 residues. Germline-derived CDR1 and CDR2 are MRHNA and SNTAGT. The V and J ends lost 4 bases and 0 bases respectively, with 11 bases between them. CDR3 nucleotides: TGTGCCAGCAGTGGCGGACAGTCTAGCACAGATACGCAGTATTTT. The encoded protein is CASSGGQSSTDTQYF.

The count of this clone is one. This sequence joins TRBV6-1 and TRBJ2-5, with TRBD1 matching 9 bases. The DNA end lines up better with TRBJ2-7; the J call may be wrong. The CDR3 is 14 amino acids. Germline V gene data show CDR1 as MNHNS and CDR2 as SASEGT. The CDR3 is CASRDGQGINEQYF. CDR3 sequence (DNA): TGTGCCAGCAGAGATGGACAGGGGATCAACGAGCAGTACTTC.